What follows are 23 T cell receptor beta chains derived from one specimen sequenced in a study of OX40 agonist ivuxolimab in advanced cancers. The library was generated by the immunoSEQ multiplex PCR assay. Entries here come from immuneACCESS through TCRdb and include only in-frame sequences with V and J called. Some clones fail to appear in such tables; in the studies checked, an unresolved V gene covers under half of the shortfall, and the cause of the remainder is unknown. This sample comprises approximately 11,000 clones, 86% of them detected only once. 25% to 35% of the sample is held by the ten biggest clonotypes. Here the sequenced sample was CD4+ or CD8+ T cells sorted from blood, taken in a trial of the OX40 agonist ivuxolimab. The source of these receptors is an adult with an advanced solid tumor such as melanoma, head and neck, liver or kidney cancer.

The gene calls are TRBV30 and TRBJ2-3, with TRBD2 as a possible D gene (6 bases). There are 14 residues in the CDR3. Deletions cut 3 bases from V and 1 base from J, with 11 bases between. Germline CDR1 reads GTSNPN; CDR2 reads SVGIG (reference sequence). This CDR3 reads CAWSDGTGTDTQYF. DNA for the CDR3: TGTGCCTGGAGCGACGGGACTGGCACAGATACGCAGTATTTT.

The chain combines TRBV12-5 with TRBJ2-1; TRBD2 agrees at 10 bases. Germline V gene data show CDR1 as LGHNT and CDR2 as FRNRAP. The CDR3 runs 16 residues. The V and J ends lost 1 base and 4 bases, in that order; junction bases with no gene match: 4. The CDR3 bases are TGTGCTAGTGGTTTGGGGACTAGCGGAATTTACAATGAGCAGTTCTTC. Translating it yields CASGLGTSGIYNEQFF.

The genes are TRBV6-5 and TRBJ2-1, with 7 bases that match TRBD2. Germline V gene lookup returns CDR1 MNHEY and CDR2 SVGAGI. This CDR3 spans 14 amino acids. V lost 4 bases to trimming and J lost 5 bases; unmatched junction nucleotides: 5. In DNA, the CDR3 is TGTGCCAGCAGTTCTAGCGGAGCTAACAATGAGCAGTTCTTC. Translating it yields CASSSSGANNEQFF.

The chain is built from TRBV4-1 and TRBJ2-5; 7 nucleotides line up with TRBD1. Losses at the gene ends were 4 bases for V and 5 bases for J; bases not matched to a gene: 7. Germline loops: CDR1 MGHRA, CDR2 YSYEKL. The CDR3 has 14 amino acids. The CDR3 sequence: CASSPAGGWETQYF. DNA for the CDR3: TGCGCCAGCAGCCCGGCAGGGGGTTGGGAGACCCAGTACTTC.

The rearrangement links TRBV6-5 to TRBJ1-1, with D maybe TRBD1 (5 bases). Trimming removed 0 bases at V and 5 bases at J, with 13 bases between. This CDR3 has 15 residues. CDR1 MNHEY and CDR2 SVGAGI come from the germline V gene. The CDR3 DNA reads TGTGCCAGCAGTTACTCCTGGGCGGGGGTTACTGAAGCTTTCTTT. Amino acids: CASSYSWAGVTEAFF.

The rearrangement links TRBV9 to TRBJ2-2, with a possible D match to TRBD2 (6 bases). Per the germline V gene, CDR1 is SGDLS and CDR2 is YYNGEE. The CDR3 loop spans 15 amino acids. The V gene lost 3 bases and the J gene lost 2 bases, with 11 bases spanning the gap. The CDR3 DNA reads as TGTGCCAGCAGCGGCGGGACGGGAAACACCGGGGAGCTGTTTTTT. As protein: CASSGGTGNTGELFF.

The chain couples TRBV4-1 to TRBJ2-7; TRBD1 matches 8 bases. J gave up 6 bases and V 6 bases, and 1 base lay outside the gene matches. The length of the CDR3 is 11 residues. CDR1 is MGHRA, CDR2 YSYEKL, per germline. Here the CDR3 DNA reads TGCGCCAGCAGTACAGGGGGCGAGCAGTACTTC. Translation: CASSTGGEQYF.

This CDR3 reads CASSPSLAGMRETQYF. The CDR3 DNA reads TGTGCCAGCAGCCCCAGCCTAGCGGGAATGCGGGAGACCCAGTACTTC. The chain has TRBV9 and TRBJ2-5; 9 bases match TRBD2. Trimming at V came to 4 bases and at J to 5 bases, leaving 12 bases not matched to a gene. The germline CDR1 and CDR2 sequences are SGDLS and YYNGEE. The CDR3 spans 16 residues.

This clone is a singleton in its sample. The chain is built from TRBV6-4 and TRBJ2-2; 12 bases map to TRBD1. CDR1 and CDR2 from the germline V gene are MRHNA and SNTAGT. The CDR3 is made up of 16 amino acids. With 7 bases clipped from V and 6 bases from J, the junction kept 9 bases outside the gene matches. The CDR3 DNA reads TGTGCCAGCAAATCCGGGACAGGGGGCGATCCCGGGGAGCTGTTTTTT. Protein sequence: CASKSGTGGDPGELFF.

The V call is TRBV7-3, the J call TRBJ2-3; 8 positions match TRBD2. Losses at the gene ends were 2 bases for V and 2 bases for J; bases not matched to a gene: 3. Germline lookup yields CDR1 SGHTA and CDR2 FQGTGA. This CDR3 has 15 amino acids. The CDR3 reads CASSLGTRTTDTQYF. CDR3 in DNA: TGTGCCAGCAGCTTAGGGACTAGGACCACAGATACGCAGTATTTT.

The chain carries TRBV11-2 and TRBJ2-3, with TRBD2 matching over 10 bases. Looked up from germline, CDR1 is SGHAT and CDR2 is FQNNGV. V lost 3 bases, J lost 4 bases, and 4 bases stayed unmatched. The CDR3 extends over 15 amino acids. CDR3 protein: CASSFLAGAADTQYF. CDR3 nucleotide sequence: TGTGCCAGCAGCTTCCTAGCGGGAGCAGCAGATACGCAGTATTTT.

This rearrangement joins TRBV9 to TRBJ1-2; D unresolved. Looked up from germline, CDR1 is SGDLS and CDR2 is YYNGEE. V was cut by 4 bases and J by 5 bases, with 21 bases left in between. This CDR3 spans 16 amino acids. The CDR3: CASSHNRVRQDYGYTF. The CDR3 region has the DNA TGTGCCAGCAGCCATAATCGCGTACGGCAGGATTATGGCTACACCTTC. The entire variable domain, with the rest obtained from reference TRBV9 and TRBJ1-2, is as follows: DSGVTQTPKHLITATGQRVTLRCSPRSGDLSVYWYQQSLDQGLQFLIQYYNGEERAKGNILERFSAQQFPDLHSELNLSSLELGDSALYFCASSHNRVRQDYGYTFGSGTRLTVV.

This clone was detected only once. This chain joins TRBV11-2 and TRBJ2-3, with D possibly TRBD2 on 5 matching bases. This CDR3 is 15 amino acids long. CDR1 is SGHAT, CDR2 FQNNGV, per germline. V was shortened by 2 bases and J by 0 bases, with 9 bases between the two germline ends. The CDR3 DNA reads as TGTGCCAGCAGCTTACTAGCAGGTAGCACAGATACGCAGTATTTT. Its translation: CASSLLAGSTDTQYF.

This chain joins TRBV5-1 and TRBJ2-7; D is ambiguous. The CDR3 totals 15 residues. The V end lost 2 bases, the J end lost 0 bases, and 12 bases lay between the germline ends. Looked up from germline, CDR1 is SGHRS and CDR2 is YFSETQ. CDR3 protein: CASSFSQADSYEQYF. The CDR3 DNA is TGCGCCAGCAGCTTTTCGCAGGCTGACTCCTACGAGCAGTACTTC.

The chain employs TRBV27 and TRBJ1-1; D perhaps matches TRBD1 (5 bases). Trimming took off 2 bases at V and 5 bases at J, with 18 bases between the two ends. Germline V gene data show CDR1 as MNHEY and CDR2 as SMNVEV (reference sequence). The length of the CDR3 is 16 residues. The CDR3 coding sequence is TGTGCCAGCAGTTTAGGGTGGTTTGGGGGGGGAACTGAAGCTTTCTTT. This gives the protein CASSLGWFGGGTEAFF.

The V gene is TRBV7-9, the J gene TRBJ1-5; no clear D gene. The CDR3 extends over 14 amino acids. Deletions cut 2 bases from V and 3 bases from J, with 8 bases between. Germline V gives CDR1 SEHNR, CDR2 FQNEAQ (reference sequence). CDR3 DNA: TGTGCCAGCAGCTTACCAGGTGTCAATCAGCCCCAGCATTTT. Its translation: CASSLPGVNQPQHF.

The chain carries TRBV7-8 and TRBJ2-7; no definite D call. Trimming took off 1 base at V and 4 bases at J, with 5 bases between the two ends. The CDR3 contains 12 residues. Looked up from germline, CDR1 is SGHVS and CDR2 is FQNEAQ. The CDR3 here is CASSLVEYEQYF. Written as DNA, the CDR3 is TGTGCCAGCAGCTTAGTGGAATACGAGCAGTACTTC.

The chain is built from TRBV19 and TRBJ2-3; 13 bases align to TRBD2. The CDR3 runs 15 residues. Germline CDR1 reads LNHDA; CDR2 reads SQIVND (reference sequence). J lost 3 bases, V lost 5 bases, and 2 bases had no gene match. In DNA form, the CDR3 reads TGTGCCAGTAGTGGACTAGCGGGAGCTACAGATACGCAGTATTTT. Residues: CASSGLAGATDTQYF.

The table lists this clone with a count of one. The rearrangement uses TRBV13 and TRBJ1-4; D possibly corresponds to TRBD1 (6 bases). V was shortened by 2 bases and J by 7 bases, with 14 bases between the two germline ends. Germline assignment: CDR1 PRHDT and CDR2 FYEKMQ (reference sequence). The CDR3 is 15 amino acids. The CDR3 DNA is TGTGCCAGCAGCTTATATGGGGGCGCGGGTGAAAAACTGTTTTTT. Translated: CASSLYGGAGEKLFF.

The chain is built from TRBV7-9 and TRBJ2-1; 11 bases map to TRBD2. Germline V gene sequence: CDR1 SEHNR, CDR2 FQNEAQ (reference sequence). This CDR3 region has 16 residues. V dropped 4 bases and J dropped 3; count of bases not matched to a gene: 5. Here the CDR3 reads CASSYGGLADYNEQFF. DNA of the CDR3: TGTGCCAGCAGCTATGGGGGACTAGCGGACTACAATGAGCAGTTCTTC.

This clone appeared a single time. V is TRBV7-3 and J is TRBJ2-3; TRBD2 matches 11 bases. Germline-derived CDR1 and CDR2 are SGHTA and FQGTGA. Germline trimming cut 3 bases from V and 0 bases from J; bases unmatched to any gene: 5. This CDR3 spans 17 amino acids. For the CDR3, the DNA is TGTGCCAGCAGCTTCGGGACTAGCGGTTTCAGCACAGATACGCAGTATTTT. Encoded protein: CASSFGTSGFSTDTQYF. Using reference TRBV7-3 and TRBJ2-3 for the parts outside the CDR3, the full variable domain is GAGVSQTPSNKVTEKGKYVELRCDPISGHTALYWYRQSLGQGPEFLIYFQGTGAADDSGLPNDRFFAVRPEGSVSTLKIQRTERGDSAVYLCASSFGTSGFSTDTQYFGPGTRLTVL.

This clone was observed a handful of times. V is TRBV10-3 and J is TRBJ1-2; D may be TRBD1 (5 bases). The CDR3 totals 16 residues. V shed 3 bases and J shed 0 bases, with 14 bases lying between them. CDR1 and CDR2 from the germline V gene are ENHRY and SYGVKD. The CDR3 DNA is TGTGCCATCAGTGATGGGGGGATGGCGACTAACTATGGCTACACCTTC. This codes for CAISDGGMATNYGYTF.

Here the CDR3 DNA reads TGTGCCAGCCGTTCGGGGATAACCTACGAGCAGTACTTC. Translating gives CASRSGITYEQYF. The chain carries TRBV6-7 and TRBJ2-7, with a possible D match to TRBD2 (5 bases). TRBV6-7 belongs to the ORF category, with a function that is uncertain. Trimming pared 8 bases from V and 2 bases from J, leaving 13 bases between. The CDR3 length is 13 residues.